The 21 T cell receptor beta chains below were found in one sample sequenced in a study of neurological immune-mediated disorders. TCRdb ran MiXCR on the 5' RACE reads and lists one entry per CDR3 protein. The data show roughly 56,000 distinct CDR3 sequences, roughly 3.5% seen once. The source material was PBMCs. These TCRs come from a woman aged 55-69 years with multiple sclerosis.

This clonotype was picked up many times. The chain joins TRBV10-2 to TRBJ1-2; no reliable D call. Deletions cut 6 bases from V and 7 bases from J, with 12 bases between. This CDR3 has 12 residues. The germline CDR1 and CDR2 sequences are WSHSY and SAAADI. The CDR3 loop is CASSPPTAGYTF. The CDR3 region has the DNA TGCGCCAGCAGCCCCCCGACGGCTGGCTACACCTTC.

This clonotype was detected many times. The V and J genes are TRBV7-2 and TRBJ2-1, with D tentatively TRBD2 (5 bases). Trimming removed 4 bases at V and 8 bases at J, with 15 bases between. This CDR3 comprises 14 residues. Germline loops: CDR1 SGHTA, CDR2 FQGNSA. The CDR3 reads CASSSPLGVYEQFF. Written as DNA, the CDR3 is TGTGCCAGCAGCTCCCCCTTGGGAGTATATGAGCAGTTCTTC.

There are many counts of this clonotype. The chain uses TRBV4-1 and TRBJ1-1; 7 positions match TRBD1. V gave up 4 bases and J gave up 1 base; unmatched junction bases: 6. The CDR3 length is 15 residues. CDR1 MGHRA and CDR2 YSYEKL come from the germline V gene. CDR3 in amino acids: CASSPLGQKNTEAFF. CDR3 bases: TGCGCCAGCAGCCCCCTGGGACAGAAGAACACTGAAGCTTTCTTT.

This clonotype was recorded at least ten times. The V call is TRBV6-2 or TRBV6-3, the J call TRBJ1-5; unclear D gene. Per the germline V gene, CDR1 is MNHEY and CDR2 is SVGEGT. V lost 3 bases to trimming and J lost 0 bases, with 9 bases between them. The CDR3 runs 15 residues. This CDR3 is CASSYTAYSNQPQHF. CDR3 in DNA: TGTGCCAGCAGTTATACGGCTTATAGCAATCAGCCCCAGCATTTT.

This clonotype was picked up many times. The V and J genes are TRBV5-1 and TRBJ2-5; 7 bases map to TRBD1. This CDR3 has 15 amino acids. Germline V gene sequence: CDR1 SGHRS, CDR2 YFSETQ. Trimming took 0 bases from V and 5 from J; bases not matched to a gene: 7. In DNA, the CDR3 is TGCGCCAGCAGCTTGGGGGACAGTCCGGATGAGACCCAGTACTTC. It yields the protein CASSLGDSPDETQYF.

Many counts were recorded for this clonotype. The rearrangement links TRBV20-1 to TRBJ2-1; TRBD2 agrees at 10 bases. V lost 5 bases and J lost 7; bases outside the gene matches: 8. The length of the CDR3 is 14 residues. Germline V gene data show CDR1 as DFQATT and CDR2 as SNEGSKA (reference sequence). The CDR3 protein is CSAASGGARNEQFF. CDR3 nucleotides: TGCAGTGCTGCCAGCGGGGGGGCCCGGAATGAGCAGTTCTTC.

The CDR3 loop is CATSDTSSAVRNEQFF. The CDR3 DNA reads as TGTGCCACCAGTGACACGTCTAGCGCCGTTAGAAATGAGCAGTTCTTC. The chain carries TRBV24-1 and TRBJ2-1; TRBD2 might be the D (6 bases). The CDR3 spans 16 residues. Germline assignment: CDR1 KGHDR and CDR2 SFDVKD. The V gene lost 4 bases and the J gene lost 7 bases, with 19 bases spanning the gap.

CDR3 coding DNA: TGCGCCAGCAGAAGCGGGGGGCTATACAATGAGCAGTTCTTC. It is translated as CASRSGGLYNEQFF. This chain joins TRBV5-1 and TRBJ2-1; 9 bases are shared with TRBD2. Per the germline V gene, CDR1 is SGHRS and CDR2 is YFSETQ. Trimming removed 5 bases from V and 4 bases from J; junction bases left unmatched: 4. CDR3 length: 14 residues. Full variable domain (rest looked up from reference TRBV5-1 and TRBJ2-1): KAGVTQTPRYLIKTRGQQVTLSCSPISGHRSVSWYQQTPGQGLQFLFEYFSETQRNKGNFPGRFSGRQFSNSRSEMNVSTLELGDSALYLCASRSGGLYNEQFFGPGTRLTVL.

V and J are TRBV18 and TRBJ2-2, with TRBD1 matching 10 bases. Germline values: CDR1 KGHSH, CDR2 LQKENI. Trimming took 4 bases from V and 6 from J; bases not matched to a gene: 8. This CDR3 is 16 amino acids long. As DNA, the CDR3 is TGTGCCAGCTCACTCGAGACAGGGGGCTCGCCCGGGGAGCTGTTTTTT. Protein product: CASSLETGGSPGELFF.

This clonotype came up many times. The CDR3 loop is CASSHRGERRGWEYEQYF. CDR3 sequence (DNA): TGCGCCAGCAGCCATCGGGGGGAGAGGAGAGGGTGGGAGTACGAGCAGTACTTC. The chain has TRBV4-1 and TRBJ2-7; 7 positions agree with TRBD2. The CDR3 extends over 18 amino acids. Per germline, CDR1 MGHRA and CDR2 YSYEKL. The V and J ends lost 3 bases and 4 bases, in that order; junction bases with no gene match: 18.

This clonotype was seen repeatedly, ten times or more. The chain combines TRBV7-9 with TRBJ1-1, with D hard to call. Between the trimmed V and J ends, which lost 10 bases and 5 bases, there was a span of 8 bases. Germline CDR1 reads SEHNR; CDR2 reads FQNEAQ (reference sequence). The CDR3 totals 10 residues. CDR3 DNA sequence: TGTGCCACCGGGTGGACTGAAGCTTTCTTT. This sequence encodes CATGWTEAFF.

Comments on this clonotype: A single base separates this from a much larger clone, so it may be a read error. The DNA of the CDR3 is TGTGCCAGCAGCCAACGCGGACAGAACACCGGGGCGCTGTTTTTT. This sequence encodes CASSQRGQNTGALFF. This sequence joins TRBV3-1 and TRBJ2-2, with D perhaps TRBD1 (6 bases). This CDR3 comprises 15 residues. Germline V CDR1 and CDR2: LGHDT, YNNKEL (reference sequence).

At least ten counts were recorded for this clonotype. The chain carries TRBV18 and TRBJ2-1; D possibly matches TRBD1 or TRBD2 (5 bases each). CDR3 size: 15 residues. Per the germline V gene, CDR1 is KGHSH and CDR2 is LQKENI. Between the trimmed V and J ends, which lost 3 bases and 6 bases, there was a span of 15 bases. CDR3 loop: CASSPPYGTGNEQFF. The CDR3 DNA follows: TGTGCCAGCTCACCCCCCTACGGGACGGGCAATGAGCAGTTCTTC.

This clonotype was detected many times. This chain connects TRBV5-1 to TRBJ2-1, with 8 bases lining up with TRBD2. CDR3 length equals 14 residues. Unmatched junction bases numbered 11, after V lost 0 bases and J lost 15 bases. Germline loops: CDR1 SGHRS, CDR2 YFSETQ. The chain's CDR3 is CASSLVLAGFPRFF. CDR3 nucleotides: TGCGCCAGCAGCTTGGTGTTAGCGGGGTTCCCTCGGTTCTTC.

The chain links TRBV24-1 to TRBJ2-1, with 7 bases matching TRBD1. The germline V gene encodes CDR1 KGHDR and CDR2 SFDVKD. V was clipped by 7 bases and J by 4 bases; unmatched bases: 24. The length of the CDR3 is 20 residues. The CDR3 spells CATSHSRDRVSRGAYNEQFF. In nucleotides, the CDR3 is TGTGCCACCAGCCATAGCAGGGACAGAGTATCCCGGGGCGCATACAATGAGCAGTTCTTC.

In its sample, this clonotype was seen many times. The chain has TRBV7-9 and TRBJ1-2, with TRBD1 identical over 7 bases. The CDR3 runs 13 residues. The V gene end was trimmed by 5 bases and the J gene end by 8 bases; junction bases not matched to a gene: 8. The germline V gene encodes CDR1 SEHNR and CDR2 FQNEAQ (reference sequence). CDR3 DNA: TGTGCCAGCAGCCCTGACAGGGCATGGGGCTACACCTTC. Translated, it gives CASSPDRAWGYTF.

This clonotype was seen ten or more times. J is TRBJ2-1 and V is TRBV4-3; possibly TRBD1 for D (6 bases). CDR1 LGHNA and CDR2 YSLEER come from the germline V gene. V was pared by 0 bases and J by 6 bases, with 21 bases between. This CDR3 has 18 amino acids. CDR3 sequence reads: CASSQENMGDITSNEQFF. The CDR3, as DNA: TGCGCCAGCAGCCAAGAGAATATGGGGGACATCACTTCCAATGAGCAGTTCTTC.

The chain is built from TRBV7-3 and TRBJ2-5, with D maybe TRBD2 (6 bases). This CDR3 spans 13 amino acids. The germline gives CDR1 SGHTA, CDR2 FQGTGA. Trimming shortened V by 8 bases and J by 0 bases, and 10 bases separated the two germline ends. Here the CDR3 DNA reads TGTGCCAGCTCGCGGGGAAACCAAGAGACCCAGTACTTC. Its protein product is CASSRGNQETQYF.

This clonotype was found a few times. The J gene is TRBJ2-1, the V gene TRBV5-8; D uncertain. V was pared by 2 bases and J by 10 bases, with 4 bases between. From germline, CDR1 is SGHTS and CDR2 YDEGEE. The CDR3 loop spans 10 amino acids. CDR3 nucleotide sequence: TGTGCCAGCAGCTTAACAGAGCAGTTCTTC. Amino acid sequence: CASSLTEQFF.

This clonotype was observed at least ten times. The V gene is TRBV5-1, the J gene TRBJ2-1, with a weak D call TRBD2 (6 bases). V lost 6 bases and J lost 2, with 15 bases in between. The CDR3 runs 15 residues. In germline, CDR1 is SGHRS, CDR2 YFSETQ. The CDR3 sequence: CASKRAGSPYNEQFF. CDR3 coding DNA: TGCGCCAGCAAAAGGGCCGGGAGCCCCTACAATGAGCAGTTCTTC.

The chain joins TRBV20-1 to TRBJ2-1; D could derive from TRBD1 or TRBD2 (6 bases each). Germline assignment: CDR1 DFQATT and CDR2 SNEGSKA (reference sequence). Trimming stripped 1 base from V and 8 bases from J, with 15 bases between. The length of the CDR3 is 14 residues. The CDR3 spells CSARVPAGGYEQFF. The DNA for the CDR3 is TGCAGTGCTAGAGTTCCCGCCGGGGGCTATGAGCAGTTCTTC.